The 18 T cell receptor beta chains below come from one sample, sequenced in a study of beta chain features in type 1 diabetes. Reverse transcription of all isolated RNA meant that expressed TCRB transcripts were sequenced. Produced via immunoSEQ multiplex PCR; TCRdb's table is partial and in-frame only. This sample has fewer than 400,000 clones, with roughly 8% found just once. Sample: central memory CD4+ T cells from blood. These receptors were collected from a woman aged 18 to 35 in good health.

This clone occurred a few times. The J gene is TRBJ2-5, the V gene TRBV20-1; D gene uncertain. The CDR3 extends over 11 amino acids. V lost 5 bases and J 7 bases, leaving 11 bases between the germline ends. Germline-derived CDR1 and CDR2 are DFQATT and SNEGSKA (reference sequence). The CDR3 region has the DNA TGCAGTGCTGAAGTTGGTTGGACCCAGTACTTC. Translating gives CSAEVGWTQYF.

V is TRBV18 and J is TRBJ2-5; possible D gene TRBD2, 5 bases. V was pared by 2 bases and J by 7 bases, with 14 bases between. This CDR3 has 14 amino acids. Looked up from germline, CDR1 is KGHSH and CDR2 is LQKENI. The DNA for the CDR3 is TGTGCCAGCTCACCAAAAGAGGGCCCACGGACCCAGTACTTC. Translated: CASSPKEGPRTQYF.

The chain joins TRBV2 to TRBJ2-7; 8 bases line up with TRBD1. Germline-derived CDR1 and CDR2 are SNHLY and FYNNEI. V was pared by 8 bases and J by 7 bases, with 7 bases of the junction left unmatched. The CDR3 is 12 amino acids. CDR3 sequence reads: CASATGVYEQYF. CDR3 nucleotide sequence: TGTGCCAGCGCGACAGGGGTTTATGAGCAGTACTTC.

J is TRBJ1-1 and V is TRBV6-6; TRBD1 aligns across 7 bases. Germline V CDR1 and CDR2: MNHNY, SVGAGI (reference sequence). V lost 4 bases, J lost 2 bases, and 4 bases stayed unmatched. The CDR3 runs to 14 residues. The CDR3 protein is CASSSGTDNTEAFF. CDR3 DNA sequence: TGTGCCAGCAGTTCCGGGACAGATAACACTGAAGCTTTCTTT.

This clone was found a few times. This sequence joins TRBV6-6 and TRBJ1-2; TRBD1 might be the D (5 bases). This CDR3 spans 14 amino acids. V dropped 5 bases and J dropped 4 bases, with 14 bases sitting between them. The germline gives CDR1 MNHNY, CDR2 SVGAGI (reference sequence). Written as DNA, the CDR3 is TGTGCCAGCAGTCAGAATCCTGGGACCTATGGCTACACCTTC. It encodes CASSQNPGTYGYTF.

The CDR3 here is CASSTRNGGEQFF. The CDR3 DNA reads TGTGCCAGCAGCACCAGAAACGGGGGTGAGCAGTTCTTC. The V call is TRBV7-3, the J call TRBJ2-1, with D tentatively TRBD2 (6 bases). With 5 bases removed from V and 9 bases from J, the gap between germline ends came to 14 bases. This CDR3 region has 13 residues. From germline, CDR1 is SGHTA and CDR2 FQGTGA.

This chain uses TRBV27 with TRBJ1-5; D gene ambiguous. V lost 3 bases and J 1 base, leaving 7 bases between the germline ends. The CDR3 extends over 14 amino acids. In germline, CDR1 is MNHEY, CDR2 SMNVEV (reference sequence). In nucleotides, the CDR3 is TGTGCCAGCAGTTTTTTGGGGAGCAATCAGCCCCAGCATTTT. Amino acids: CASSFLGSNQPQHF.

This chain connects TRBV6-1 to TRBJ2-7; D unclear. Deletions cut 6 bases from V and 3 bases from J, with 9 bases between. The CDR3 is 12 amino acids. Germline CDR1 is MNHNS and CDR2 is SASEGT. The DNA for the CDR3 is TGTGCCAGCAGCTTAACCTACTACGAGCAGTACTTC. Protein sequence: CASSLTYYEQYF.

This clone was counted ten times or more. The rearrangement links TRBV5-1 to TRBJ1-1, with a tentative D call TRBD1 (5 bases). In germline, CDR1 is SGHRS, CDR2 YFSETQ. V lost 1 base to trimming and J lost 1 base, with 14 bases between them. The CDR3 length is 16 residues. The CDR3 DNA reads as TGCGCCAGCAGCTTGAGGGGAAGGGTGAGGAACACTGAAGCTTTCTTT. Its translation is CASSLRGRVRNTEAFF.

In regard to this clone: This sample includes further DNA sequences coding for the same CDR3. The J gene is TRBJ1-4, the V gene TRBV7-2; 8 bases match TRBD1. This CDR3 has 15 residues. Losses at the gene ends were 1 base for V and 6 bases for J; bases not matched to a gene: 4. Germline V gene data show CDR1 as SGHTA and CDR2 as FQGNSA. In DNA, the CDR3 is TGTGCCAGCAGCTTAGTCCAGGGGGCCGATGAAAAACTGTTTTTT. Amino acid sequence: CASSLVQGADEKLFF.

This clone turned up a few times. The chain uses TRBV15 and TRBJ1-1, with D unclear. Germline-derived CDR1 and CDR2 are LNHNV and YYDKDF (reference sequence). The CDR3 covers 13 residues. Trimming took 1 base from V and 3 from J, leaving 6 bases between them. The CDR3 reads CATSRVKDTEAFF. DNA of the CDR3: TGTGCCACCAGCAGAGTTAAAGACACTGAAGCTTTCTTT.

The chain couples TRBV7-2 to TRBJ2-2; D is uncertain. Germline CDR1 reads SGHTA; CDR2 reads FQGNSA. This CDR3 has 14 amino acids. V was shortened by 3 bases and J by 3 bases, with 8 bases between the two germline ends. The CDR3 DNA reads TGTGCCAGCAGCTTGTCTCGGTACACCGGGGAGCTGTTTTTT. Its protein is CASSLSRYTGELFF.

This clone was seen only a few times. V and J are TRBV28 and TRBJ2-7; D uncertain. V dropped 6 bases and J dropped 3 bases, with 15 bases sitting between them. Per germline, CDR1 MDHEN and CDR2 SYDVKM. This CDR3 has 14 residues. The CDR3 DNA is TGTGCCAGCAGCCGCCCGGGTAGGGTCTACGAGCAGTACTTC. Its protein is CASSRPGRVYEQYF.

J is TRBJ2-3 and V is TRBV7-2; the match to TRBD2 covers 9 bases. The CDR3 totals 16 residues. Per germline, CDR1 SGHTA and CDR2 FQGNSA. V dropped 3 bases and J dropped 0; count of bases not matched to a gene: 4. The CDR3 DNA reads TGTGCCAGCAGCTTGGCTAGCGGGGCTAGCACAGATACGCAGTATTTT. Protein: CASSLASGASTDTQYF.

This chain links TRBV11-1 with TRBJ2-1; 7 bases agree with TRBD2. Germline values: CDR1 SGHAT, CDR2 FQDESV (reference sequence). Trimming removed 5 bases from V and 6 bases from J; junction bases left unmatched: 10. The CDR3 length is 15 residues. This chain's CDR3 is CASSMTTSKANEQFF. Here the CDR3 DNA reads TGTGCCAGCAGCATGACGACTAGCAAGGCCAATGAGCAGTTCTTC.

This clone appeared a few times. This rearrangement joins TRBV4-3 to TRBJ1-2; perhaps TRBD1 as D (6 bases). Between the trimmed V and J ends, which lost 4 bases and 4 bases, there was a span of 13 bases. CDR1 is LGHNA and CDR2 is YSLEER in the germline V gene. This CDR3 region has 14 residues. DNA for the CDR3: TGCGCCAGCAGCCCGGAACTAGGGGGCTATGGCTACACCTTC. Translation gives CASSPELGGYGYTF.

CDR3: CASGLAVRGTQYF. CDR3 DNA sequence: TGTGCCAGTGGACTAGCGGTTCGCGGTACGCAGTATTTT. This chain connects TRBV19 to TRBJ2-3, with TRBD2 matching 10 bases. Looked up from germline, CDR1 is LNHDA and CDR2 is SQIVND (reference sequence). The CDR3 runs to 13 residues. With V trimmed by 8 bases and J by 8 bases, 7 bases remained unmatched.

Comments on this clone: Other DNA variants within this sample encode the same CDR3. The chain combines TRBV7-2 with TRBJ2-5; 7 bases are shared with TRBD2. Germline CDR1 SGHTA, CDR2 FQGNSA. The junction had 2 bases not matched to a gene; V was cut back by 2 bases and J by 5 bases. This CDR3 is 13 amino acids long. The CDR3 DNA is TGTGCCAGCAGCTTAAGGGGAGGGGAGACCCAGTACTTC. Translated: CASSLRGGETQYF.